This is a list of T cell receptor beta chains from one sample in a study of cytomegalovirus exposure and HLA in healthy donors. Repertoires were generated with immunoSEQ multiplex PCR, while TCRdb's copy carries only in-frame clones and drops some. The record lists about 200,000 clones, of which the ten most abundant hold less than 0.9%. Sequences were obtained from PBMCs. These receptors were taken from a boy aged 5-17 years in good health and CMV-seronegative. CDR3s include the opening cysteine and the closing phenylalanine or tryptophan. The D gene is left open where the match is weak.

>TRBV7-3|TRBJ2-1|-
TGTGCCAGCGACCGGGTACCCTACAATGAGCAGTTCTTC
CASDRVPYNEQFF
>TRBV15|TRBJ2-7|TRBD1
TGTGCCACCAGCAGAGATCGAGGACAGGGGAGTCTCTACGAGCAGTACTTC
CATSRDRGQGSLYEQYF
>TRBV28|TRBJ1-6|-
TGTGCCAGCATCCCGGGGGGGGGTTTGGGGAATTCACCCCTCCACTTT
CASIPGGGLGNSPLHF
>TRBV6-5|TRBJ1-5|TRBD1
TGTGCCAGCCGGACAGGTCGGGGTCAGCCCCAGCATTTT
CASRTGRGQPQHF
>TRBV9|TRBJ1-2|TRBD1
TGTGCCAGCAGCCCAGGACAGGAGACCCTCTATGGCTACACCTTC
CASSPGQETLYGYTF
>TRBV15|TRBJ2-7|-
TGTGCCACCAGCACCCCACACAAGCGGATCTCCTACGAGCAGTACTTC
CATSTPHKRISYEQYF
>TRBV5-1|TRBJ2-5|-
TGCGCCAGCAGCTTGACAGGGTTCCAAGAGACCCAGTACTTC
CASSLTGFQETQYF
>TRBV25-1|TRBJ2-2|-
TGTGCCAGCAGGAGTAATCGGGGGACTTCTACCGGGGAGCTGTTTTTT
CASRSNRGTSTGELFF
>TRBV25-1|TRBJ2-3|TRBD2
TGTGCCAGCAGTGACCTTCGACTAGCGGGGCCTACAGATACGCAGTATTTT
CASSDLRLAGPTDTQYF
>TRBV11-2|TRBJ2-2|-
TGTGCCACCGCGGACAGATCTTTGAACACCGGGGAGCTGTTTTTT
CATADRSLNTGELFF
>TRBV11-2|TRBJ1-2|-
TGTGCCAGCAGCGACAGGTACTATGGCTACACCTTC
CASSDRYYGYTF
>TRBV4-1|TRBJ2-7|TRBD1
TGCGCCAGCAGCGACCGACAGGGGGACTACGAGCAGTACTTC
CASSDRQGDYEQYF
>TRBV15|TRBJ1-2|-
TGTGCCACCAGCAGAGGGGGGACAACCGGGTTTGGCTACACCTTC
CATSRGGTTGFGYTF
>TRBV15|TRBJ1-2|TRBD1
TGTGCCACCAGCAGAGAATACCGGGACAGGGCAAATGGCTACACCTTC
CATSREYRDRANGYTF
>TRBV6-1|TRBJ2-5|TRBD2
TGTGCCAGCAGTGGCGGGGGGCCGGGGCAAGAGACCCAGTACTTC
CASSGGGPGQETQYF
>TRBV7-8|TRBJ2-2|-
TGTGCCAGCAGCCCCTCGGGGTCGGGCACCGGGGAGCTGTTTTTT
CASSPSGSGTGELFF
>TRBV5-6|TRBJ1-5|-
TGTGCCAGCAGCAAAAAAGGACAGAAGGGGATTCAGCCCCAGCATTTT
CASSKKGQKGIQPQHF